This TCR beta chain came from a study of shared clonotypes between healthy human individuals. General study points: Estimated richness was generally greater in naive than memory subsets.

Here immunoSEQ multiplex PCR was the method, and the copy in TCRdb shows in-frame clones only, minus some. The data hold about 710,000 clones, with around 77% observed a single time. This clone was recorded a few times. Its specificity is unknown. The sample holds other DNA sequences that translate to the same CDR3. Splitting of CD4+ cells produced CD45RA+ naive and CD45RA-negative memory subsets. The length of the CDR3 is 13 residues. Germline V lookup: CDR1 SGHRS, CDR2 YFSETQ. The V end was cut by 0 bases, the J end by 3 bases, with 7 bases between. The origin of this receptor is a woman aged 25-40 years in good health. The chain carries TRBV5-1 and TRBJ2-7, with D unresolved. Sample: memory CD4+ T cells sorted from blood. Sample subset: CD45RA-negative fraction. The CDR3 bases are TGCGCCAGCAGCTTGGGCGGTTACTACGAGCAGTACTTC. This codes for CASSLGGYYEQYF. Full variable domain (rest looked up from reference TRBV5-1 and TRBJ2-7): KAGVTQTPRYLIKTRGQQVTLSCSPISGHRSVSWYQQTPGQGLQFLFEYFSETQRNKGNFPGRFSGRQFSNSRSEMNVSTLELGDSALYLCASSLGGYYEQYFGPGTRLTVT.